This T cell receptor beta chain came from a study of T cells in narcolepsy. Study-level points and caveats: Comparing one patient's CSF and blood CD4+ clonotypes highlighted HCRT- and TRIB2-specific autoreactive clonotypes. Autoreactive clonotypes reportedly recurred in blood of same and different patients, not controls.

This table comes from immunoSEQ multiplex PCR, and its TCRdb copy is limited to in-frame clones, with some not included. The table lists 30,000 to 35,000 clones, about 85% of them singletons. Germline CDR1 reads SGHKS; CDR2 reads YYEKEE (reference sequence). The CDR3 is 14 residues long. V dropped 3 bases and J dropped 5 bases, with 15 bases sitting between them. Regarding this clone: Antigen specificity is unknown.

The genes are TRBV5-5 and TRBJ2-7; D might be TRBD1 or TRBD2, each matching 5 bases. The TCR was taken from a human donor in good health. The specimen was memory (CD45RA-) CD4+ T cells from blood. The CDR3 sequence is CASSWDPGRNEQYF. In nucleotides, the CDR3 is TGTGCCAGCAGCTGGGACCCAGGTAGGAACGAGCAGTACTTC.